This TCR beta chain stems from a study of T cells in Graves' hyperthyroidism and ophthalmopathy. The CDR3 length is 15 residues. V was cut by 1 base and J by 5 bases, with 12 bases left in between. The germline CDR1 and CDR2 sequences are MGHRA and YSYEKL. RNA transcripts served as the template for amplifying TCR beta CDR3 regions. Using the HTBI primer set, a first-round RT-PCR was run on the TCR CDR3. One entry per CDR3 protein results from TCRdb running MiXCR on the multiplex PCR reads. The table lists 250,000 to 400,000 distinct CDR3 sequences, roughly an eighth of them singletons. The sample was blood. The TCR sequence derives from a woman in her 40s with Graves' ophthalmopathy. The genes are TRBV4-1 and TRBJ1-5; D possibly corresponds to TRBD1 (6 bases). The CDR3 spells CASSQVYREDQPQHF. The CDR3 DNA sequence: TGCGCCAGCAGCCAAGTTTACAGGGAGGATCAGCCCCAGCATTTT.